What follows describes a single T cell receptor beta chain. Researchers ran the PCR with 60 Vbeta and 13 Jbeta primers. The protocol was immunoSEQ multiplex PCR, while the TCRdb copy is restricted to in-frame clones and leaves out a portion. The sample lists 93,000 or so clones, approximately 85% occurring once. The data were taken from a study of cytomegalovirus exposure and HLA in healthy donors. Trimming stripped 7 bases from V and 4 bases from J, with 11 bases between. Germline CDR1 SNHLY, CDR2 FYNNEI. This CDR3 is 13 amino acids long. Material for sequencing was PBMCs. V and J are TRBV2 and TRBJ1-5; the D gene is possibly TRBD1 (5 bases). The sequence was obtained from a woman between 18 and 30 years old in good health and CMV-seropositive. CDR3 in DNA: TGTGCCAGCACGGGGGAAGTGAATCAGCCCCAGCATTTT. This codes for CASTGEVNQPQHF.